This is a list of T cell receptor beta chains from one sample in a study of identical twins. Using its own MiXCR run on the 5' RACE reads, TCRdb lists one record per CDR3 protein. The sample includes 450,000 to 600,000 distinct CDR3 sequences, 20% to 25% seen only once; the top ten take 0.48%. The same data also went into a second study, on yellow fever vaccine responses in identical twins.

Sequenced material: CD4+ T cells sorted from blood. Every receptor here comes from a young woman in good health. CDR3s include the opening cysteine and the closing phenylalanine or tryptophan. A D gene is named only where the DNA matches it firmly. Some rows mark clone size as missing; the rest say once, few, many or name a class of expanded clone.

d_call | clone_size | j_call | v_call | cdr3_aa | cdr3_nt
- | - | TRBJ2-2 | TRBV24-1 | CATSDPLSGELFF | TGTGCCACCAGTGACCCTCTTAGCGGGGAGCTGTTTTTT
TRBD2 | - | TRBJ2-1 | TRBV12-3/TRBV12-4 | CAGRAGGGEQFF | TGTGCCGGCCGGGCGGGAGGAGGCGAGCAGTTCTTC
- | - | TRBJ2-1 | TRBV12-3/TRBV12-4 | CASNPRRGMDNEQFF | TGTGCCAGCAATCCTAGGCGGGGTATGGACAATGAGCAGTTCTTC
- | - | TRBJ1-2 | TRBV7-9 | CSSSTSLGAWGYTF | TGTTCCAGCAGCACTAGTCTAGGGGCCTGGGGCTACACCTTC
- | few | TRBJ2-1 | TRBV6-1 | CASSMGLGGPYNEQFF | TGTGCCAGCAGTATGGGTTTGGGGGGACCCTACAATGAGCAGTTCTTC
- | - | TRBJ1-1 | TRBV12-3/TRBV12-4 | CASSFVRVGLNTEAFF | TGTGCCAGCAGTTTTGTCAGGGTGGGTTTGAACACTGAAGCTTTCTTT
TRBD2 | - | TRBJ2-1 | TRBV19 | CASSIVAGGWESYNEQFF | TGTGCCAGTAGTATTGTAGCGGGAGGGTGGGAATCCTACAATGAGCAGTTCTTC
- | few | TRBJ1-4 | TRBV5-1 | CASSFQSTNEKLFF | TGCGCCAGCAGCTTCCAGTCAACTAATGAAAAACTGTTTTTT
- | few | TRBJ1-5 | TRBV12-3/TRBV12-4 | CASTMAGSGSNQPQHF | TGTGCCAGCACCATGGCGGGGAGTGGCAGCAATCAGCCCCAGCATTTT
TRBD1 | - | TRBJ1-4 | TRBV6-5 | CASSFPGQGSSEKLFF | TGTGCCAGCAGTTTTCCGGGACAGGGGTCGAGTGAAAAACTGTTTTTT
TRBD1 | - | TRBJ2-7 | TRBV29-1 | CSVAWGQGVSYEQYF | TGCAGCGTTGCTTGGGGACAGGGTGTTTCCTACGAGCAGTACTTC
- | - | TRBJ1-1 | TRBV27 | CASSSANKNTEAFF | TGTGCCAGCAGTTCCGCCAACAAGAACACTGAAGCTTTCTTT
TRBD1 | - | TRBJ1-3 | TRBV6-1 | CASSEEGRGTGIAGNTIYF | TGTGCCAGCAGTGAAGAGGGTCGCGGGACAGGGATTGCTGGAAACACCATATATTTT
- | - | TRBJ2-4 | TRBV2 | CASRDDLAKNIQYF | TGTGCCAGCAGAGACGATCTAGCCAAAAACATTCAGTACTTC
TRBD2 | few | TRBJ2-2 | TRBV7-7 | CASSLLAGGGELFF | TGTGCCAGCAGCTTATTAGCGGGAGGCGGGGAGCTGTTTTTT
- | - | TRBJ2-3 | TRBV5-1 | CASSFTTRVWTDTQYF | TGCGCCAGCAGCTTTACGACTAGGGTTTGGACAGATACGCAGTATTTT
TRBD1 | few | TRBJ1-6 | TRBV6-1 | CATGQGSYNSPLHF | TGTGCCACCGGACAGGGCTCCTATAATTCACCCCTCCACTTT
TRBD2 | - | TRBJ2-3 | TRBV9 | CASSVDLAVNADTQYF | TGTGCCAGCAGCGTAGACCTAGCGGTAAACGCAGATACGCAGTATTTT
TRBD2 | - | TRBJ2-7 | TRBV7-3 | CASSLEAGTGNHEQYF | TGTGCCAGCAGCTTAGAAGCGGGAACGGGGAATCACGAGCAGTACTTC
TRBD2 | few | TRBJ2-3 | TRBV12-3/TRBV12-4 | CASSPIAGGTTDTQYF | TGTGCCAGCAGTCCCATAGCGGGAGGGACCACAGATACGCAGTATTTT
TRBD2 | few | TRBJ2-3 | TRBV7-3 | CASSPASGRLNTQYF | TGTGCCAGCAGCCCCGCCAGCGGGAGGTTAAATACGCAGTATTTT
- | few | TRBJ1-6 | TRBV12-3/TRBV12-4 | CASRYLGISPLHF | TGTGCCAGCAGGTACTTGGGGATTTCACCCCTCCACTTT
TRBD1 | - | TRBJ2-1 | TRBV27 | CASSSGTAGNNEQFF | TGTGCCAGCAGTTCCGGGACAGCCGGAAACAATGAGCAGTTCTTC
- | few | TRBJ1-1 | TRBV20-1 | CSARDGEASTEAFF | TGCAGTGCTAGAGATGGAGAGGCGTCCACTGAAGCTTTCTTT
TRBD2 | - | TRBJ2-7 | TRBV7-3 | CASSLGGGVAGAYEQYF | TGTGCCAGCAGCTTAGGAGGTGGGGTAGCGGGAGCTTACGAGCAGTACTTC
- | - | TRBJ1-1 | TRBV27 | CASSNSRDTSEAFF | TGTGCCAGCAGTAACTCTAGGGACACCTCTGAAGCTTTCTTT
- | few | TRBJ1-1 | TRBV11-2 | CASSSSWGGTEAFF | TGTGCCAGCAGTTCAAGCTGGGGGGGCACTGAAGCTTTCTTT
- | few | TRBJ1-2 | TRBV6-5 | CASSYSTANYGYTF | TGTGCCAGCAGTTACTCTACCGCCAACTATGGCTACACCTTC
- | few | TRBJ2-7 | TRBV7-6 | CASSSRAGRYEQYF | TGTGCCAGCAGCTCCCGGGCAGGAAGGTACGAGCAGTACTTC
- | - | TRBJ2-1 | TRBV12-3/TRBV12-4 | CASRPGTKPYNEQFF | TGTGCCAGCAGACCCGGGACGAAACCCTACAATGAGCAGTTCTTC
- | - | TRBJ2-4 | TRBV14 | CASSQAAVSIQYF | TGTGCCAGCAGCCAAGCTGCAGTGAGCATTCAGTACTTC
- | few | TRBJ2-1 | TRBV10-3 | CAISESFGPSDNEQFF | TGTGCCATCAGTGAGTCCTTCGGGCCTTCGGACAATGAGCAGTTCTTC
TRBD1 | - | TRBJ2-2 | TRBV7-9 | CASSLQTGATGELFF | TGTGCCAGCAGCTTACAAACAGGGGCGACCGGGGAGCTGTTTTTT
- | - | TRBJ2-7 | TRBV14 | CASSQGHSASFPYEQYF | TGTGCCAGCAGCCAGGGACACTCAGCTTCTTTCCCCTACGAGCAGTACTTC
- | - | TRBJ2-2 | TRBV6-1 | CAASGLKVGELFF | TGTGCCGCAAGCGGATTGAAGGTCGGGGAGCTGTTTTTT
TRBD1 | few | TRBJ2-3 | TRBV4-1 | CASSQDLGTGSADTQYF | TGCGCCAGCAGCCAAGATCTGGGGACAGGGAGCGCAGATACGCAGTATTTT
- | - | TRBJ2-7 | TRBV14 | CASSQEYARTYEQYF | TGTGCCAGCAGCCAAGAATACGCCAGAACCTACGAGCAGTACTTC
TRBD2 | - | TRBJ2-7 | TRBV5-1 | CASSFSGITDEQYF | TGCGCCAGCAGCTTTAGCGGGATTACCGACGAGCAGTACTTC
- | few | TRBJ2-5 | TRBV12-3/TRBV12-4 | CASSSQAPETQYF | TGTGCCAGCAGTTCACAGGCCCCGGAGACCCAGTACTTC
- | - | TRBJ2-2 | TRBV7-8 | CASSFMSVTSTNTGELFF | TGTGCCAGCAGCTTCATGTCCGTGACTTCTACGAACACCGGGGAGCTGTTTTTT
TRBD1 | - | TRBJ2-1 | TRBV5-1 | CASSRGQGAPYNEQFF | TGCGCCAGCAGCAGAGGACAGGGGGCTCCCTACAATGAGCAGTTCTTC
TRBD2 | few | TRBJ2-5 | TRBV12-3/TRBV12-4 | CASRDLAGQETQYF | TGTGCCAGCAGGGATCTAGCGGGGCAAGAGACCCAGTACTTC
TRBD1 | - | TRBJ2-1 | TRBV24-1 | CATSDFGQGAYNEQFF | TGTGCCACCAGTGATTTTGGTCAGGGGGCCTACAATGAGCAGTTCTTC
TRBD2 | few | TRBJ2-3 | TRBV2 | CASSDTSGSTDTQYF | TGTGCCAGCAGTGATACTAGCGGGAGTACAGATACGCAGTATTTT
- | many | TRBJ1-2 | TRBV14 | CASSRDRVDGYTF | TGTGCCAGCAGCCGCGATCGGGTGGATGGCTACACCTTC
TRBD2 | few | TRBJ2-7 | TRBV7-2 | CASSLSSGPTSYEQYF | TGTGCCAGCAGCTTATCTAGCGGACCCACGTCCTACGAGCAGTACTTC
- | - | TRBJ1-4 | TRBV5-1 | CASSLGVGATNEKLFF | TGCGCCAGCAGCCTGGGAGTGGGAGCAACTAATGAAAAACTGTTTTTT
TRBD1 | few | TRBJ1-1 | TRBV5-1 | CASTNRGPGNTEAFF | TGCGCCAGCACCAACAGGGGGCCGGGGAACACTGAAGCTTTCTTT
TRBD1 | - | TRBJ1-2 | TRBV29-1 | CSVDGTGGYGYTF | TGCAGCGTTGACGGGACAGGGGGCTATGGCTACACCTTC
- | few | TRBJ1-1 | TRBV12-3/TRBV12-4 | CASTYSGPTEAFF | TGTGCCAGCACCTATTCCGGTCCGACAGAAGCTTTCTTT
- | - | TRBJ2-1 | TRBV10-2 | CASSDLGSYGFEQFF | TGCGCCAGCAGTGACCTAGGATCATACGGGTTTGAGCAGTTCTTC
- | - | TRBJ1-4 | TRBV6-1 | CASSGRYLPNEKLFF | TGTGCCAGCAGTGGACGGTATCTTCCTAATGAAAAACTGTTTTTT
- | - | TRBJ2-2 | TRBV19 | CASRRGGSNTGELFF | TGTGCCAGTAGACGCGGGGGCTCGAACACCGGGGAGCTGTTTTTT